This T cell receptor (beta chain) was identified in a study of blood T cell repertoires in COVID-19. In the study overall: Nucleic acid was either cDNA or gDNA, and it came from T cells, B-cell-depleted T cells, or PBMCs.

The CDR3 is made up of 12 amino acids. CDR1 SGHTA and CDR2 FQGNSA come from the germline V gene. V lost 10 bases and J 8 bases, leaving 15 bases between the germline ends. As handled by the study authors: Cell counts per sample came from amplifying reference gene primers. Clones were read by immunoSEQ multiplex PCR, and TCRdb kept only the in-frame ones, dropping some. V and J calls plus clone size are reproduced from that table; the DNA served to infer D and trimming. The sample lists roughly 14,000 clones; around 85% were seen once. This clone was counted once. Source material: peripheral blood. This chain connects TRBV7-2 to TRBJ1-3, with a weak D call TRBD1 (6 bases). The receptor comes from a human donor in a cohort sampled during active COVID-19. The DNA of the CDR3 is TGTGCCACTTCGCCCTACAGGGACACCATATATTTT. Its translation is CATSPYRDTIYF.